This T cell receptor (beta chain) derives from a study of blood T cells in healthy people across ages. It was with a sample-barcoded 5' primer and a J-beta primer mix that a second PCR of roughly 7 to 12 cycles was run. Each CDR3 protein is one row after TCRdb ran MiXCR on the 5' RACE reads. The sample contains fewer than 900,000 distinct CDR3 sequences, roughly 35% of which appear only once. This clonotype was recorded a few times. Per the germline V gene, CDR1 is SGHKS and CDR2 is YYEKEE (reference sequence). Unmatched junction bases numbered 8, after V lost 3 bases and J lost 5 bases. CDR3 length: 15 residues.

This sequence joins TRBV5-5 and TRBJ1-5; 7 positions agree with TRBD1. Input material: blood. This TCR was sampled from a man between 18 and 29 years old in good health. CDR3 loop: CASSSLGQADQPQHF. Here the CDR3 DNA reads TGTGCCAGCAGCTCCCTCGGACAGGCCGATCAGCCCCAGCATTTT.